These 20 T cell receptor beta chains were sequenced from one sample in a study of radiation and T cells in renal cell carcinoma. The time point: blood 4 weeks post-SBRT, at nephrectomy. The sample's treatment: 15 Gy SBRT to primary tumor, nephrectomy 4 weeks later. Assay: immunoSEQ multiplex PCR; the TCRdb copy retains only in-frame clones and omits some. The sample records 75,000 to 90,000 clones, approximately 90% being singletons. The material sequenced was blood, taken from a patient whose treatment included radiotherapy and nephrectomy. The receptors stem from a woman aged 70-85 years with renal cell carcinoma.

The chain is built from TRBV7-3 and TRBJ1-6, with D uncertain. The V gene lost 4 bases and the J gene lost 13 bases, with 14 bases spanning the gap. Per the germline V gene, CDR1 is SGHTA and CDR2 is FQGTGA. This CDR3 is built from 13 residues. The CDR3 is CASSSRHQGPLHF. For the CDR3, the DNA is TGTGCCAGCAGCTCTCGACACCAAGGTCCCCTCCACTTT.

This chain connects TRBV2 to TRBJ2-7; D remains unclear. V was clipped by 6 bases and J by 4 bases, with 10 bases between them. Germline V gene lookup returns CDR1 SNHLY and CDR2 FYNNEI. CDR3 length: 12 amino acids. CDR3 nucleotide sequence: TGTGCCAGCAGACAAGCAATTTACGAGCAGTACTTC. It codes for CASRQAIYEQYF.

The chain combines TRBV2 with TRBJ1-1, with a tentative D call TRBD1 (5 bases). Germline V CDR1 and CDR2: SNHLY, FYNNEI. The CDR3 runs to 15 residues. V lost 1 base and J 4 bases, leaving 13 bases between the germline ends. CDR3 sequence: CASSEDGGSGTEAFF. DNA of the CDR3: TGTGCCAGCAGTGAAGACGGGGGGTCGGGCACTGAAGCTTTCTTT.

V is TRBV10-3 and J is TRBJ1-3; D gene ambiguous. Germline-derived CDR1 and CDR2 are ENHRY and SYGVKD. The CDR3 runs to 14 residues. V was shortened by 8 bases and J by 0 bases, with 11 bases between the two germline ends. CDR3 residues: CAIGRAVSGNTIYF. The CDR3 nucleotides read TGTGCCATCGGGAGGGCTGTCTCTGGAAACACCATATATTTT.

The V call is TRBV6-5, the J call TRBJ2-7, with 7 bases fitting TRBD2. J was trimmed by 3 bases and V by 2 bases; bases with no gene match: 7. Germline V gives CDR1 MNHEY, CDR2 SVGAGI. The length of the CDR3 is 15 residues. CDR3 region: CASSYKLAALYEQYF. CDR3 DNA sequence: TGTGCCAGCAGTTACAAGCTAGCGGCTCTCTACGAGCAGTACTTC.

This clone was seen just once. This chain uses TRBV19 with TRBJ1-5, with 11 nucleotides matching TRBD1. CDR1 is LNHDA and CDR2 is SQIVND in the germline V gene (reference sequence). J lost 2 bases, V lost 5 bases, and 2 bases had no gene match. The CDR3 has 15 residues. The CDR3 coding sequence is TGTGCCAGTAGTTCGGGACAGGGGGGCAATCAGCCCCAGCATTTT. Encoded protein: CASSSGQGGNQPQHF.

J is TRBJ2-2 and V is TRBV7-6; perhaps TRBD2 as D (5 bases). Trimming cost V 3 bases and J 2 bases, with 10 bases left between them. CDR1 and CDR2 from the germline V gene are SGHVS and FNYEAQ. CDR3 length: 15 amino acids. The CDR3 DNA reads TGTGCCAGCAGCTTGGAACGGACTAACACCGGGGAGCTGTTTTTT. Protein product: CASSLERTNTGELFF.

Worth noting for this clone: The junction does not match germline at one end; this may be a read error. The chain carries TRBV7-7 and TRBJ2-2; 10 bases agree with TRBD2. Germline V gene data show CDR1 as SSHAT and CDR2 as FNYEAQ (reference sequence). CDR3 length equals 16 residues. The CDR3 spells CASSVSGGPGFGELFF. Here the CDR3 DNA reads TGTGCTAGCAGCGTTAGCGGGGGGCCGGGTTTCGGGGAGCTGTTTTTT.

The chain is built from TRBV4-3 and TRBJ2-7; D remains ambiguous. With 0 bases removed from V and 7 bases from J, the gap between germline ends came to 10 bases. The CDR3 runs 13 residues. Germline CDR1 reads LGHNA; CDR2 reads YSLEER. The CDR3 protein is CASSQEPLSEQYF. The CDR3 DNA reads as TGCGCCAGCAGCCAAGAGCCACTTTCTGAGCAGTACTTC.

CDR3 DNA sequence: TGTGCCAGCAGCTTAGGGCTTAATCAGCCCCAGCATTTT. Translated, it gives CASSLGLNQPQHF. The chain combines TRBV7-6 with TRBJ1-5; D gene unclear. The CDR3 covers 13 residues. Germline V gene sequence: CDR1 SGHVS, CDR2 FNYEAQ. Trimming stripped 1 base from V and 4 bases from J, with 5 bases between.

The V call is TRBV28, the J call TRBJ1-6; D gene uncertain. CDR1 and CDR2 (germline): MDHEN, SYDVKM. V dropped 4 bases and J dropped 6 bases, with 10 bases sitting between them. The CDR3 runs to 14 residues. The DNA for the CDR3 is TGTGCCAGCAGTTACGTCACAGTTAATTCACCCCTCCACTTT. Protein sequence: CASSYVTVNSPLHF.

The chain is built from TRBV18 and TRBJ1-2; TRBD1 aligns across 8 bases. Germline CDR1 reads KGHSH; CDR2 reads LQKENI. CDR3 size: 16 residues. V gave up 1 base and J gave up 4 bases; unmatched junction bases: 8. The CDR3 region is CASSPQGQGAIYGYTF. CDR3 in DNA: TGTGCCAGCTCACCACAAGGGCAGGGGGCGATCTATGGCTACACCTTC.

The chain recombines TRBV9 with TRBJ2-1, with TRBD2 as a possible D gene (6 bases). The germline V gene has CDR1 SGDLS and CDR2 YYNGEE. The V gene lost 3 bases and the J gene lost 7 bases, with 17 bases spanning the gap. This CDR3 contains 15 residues. The CDR3 reads CASSAVTSVLNEQFF. The CDR3 bases are TGTGCCAGCAGCGCAGTGACTAGTGTCTTAAATGAGCAGTTCTTC. Filled out from reference TRBV9 and TRBJ2-1, the complete variable domain reads DSGVTQTPKHLITATGQRVTLRCSPRSGDLSVYWYQQSLDQGLQFLIQYYNGEERAKGNILERFSAQQFPDLHSELNLSSLELGDSALYFCASSAVTSVLNEQFFGPGTRLTVL.

This rearrangement joins TRBV7-9 to TRBJ2-2, with TRBD1 as a possible D gene (6 bases). The CDR3 length is 14 residues. The V gene lost 1 base and the J gene lost 3 bases, with 6 bases spanning the gap. Looked up from germline, CDR1 is SEHNR and CDR2 is FQNEAQ (reference sequence). Here the CDR3 DNA reads TGTGCCAGCAGCTTAGACAGGGACACCGGGGAGCTGTTTTTT. Translation: CASSLDRDTGELFF. The full variable domain, with the rest looked up from reference TRBV7-9 and TRBJ2-2, is DTGVSQNPRHKITKRGQNVTFRCDPISEHNRLYWYRQTLGQGPEFLTYFQNEAQLEKSRLLSDRFSAERPKGSFSTLEIQRTEQGDSAMYLCASSLDRDTGELFFGEGSRLTVL.

V usage is TRBV9 and J usage is TRBJ1-6; D is perhaps TRBD1 (6 bases). Trimming left V 1 base short and J 5 bases short, with 10 bases between. The V gene's germline CDR1 is SGDLS and CDR2 YYNGEE. The CDR3 spans 15 residues. As DNA, the CDR3 is TGTGCCAGCAGCGTATCGGGGGCGGATAATTCACCCCTCCACTTT. It is translated as CASSVSGADNSPLHF. The variable domain in full, completed from reference TRBV9 and TRBJ1-6, reads DSGVTQTPKHLITATGQRVTLRCSPRSGDLSVYWYQQSLDQGLQFLIQYYNGEERAKGNILERFSAQQFPDLHSELNLSSLELGDSALYFCASSVSGADNSPLHFGNGTRLTVT.

The chain employs TRBV28 and TRBJ1-2, with D possibly being TRBD1 (5 bases). The germline gives CDR1 MDHEN, CDR2 SYDVKM. The CDR3 spans 16 residues. The V gene lost 4 bases and the J gene lost 4 bases, with 19 bases spanning the gap. The CDR3 bases are TGTGCCAGCAGTTCCCGGGGCCTCCCCCGGAGCTATGGCTACACCTTC. Translation: CASSSRGLPRSYGYTF.

This chain links TRBV9 with TRBJ1-6; 7 bases fit TRBD1. The CDR3 length is 15 residues. J was trimmed by 7 bases and V by 2 bases; bases with no gene match: 6. The germline V gene encodes CDR1 SGDLS and CDR2 YYNGEE. CDR3 residues: CASSVLGGWNSPLHF. The CDR3 DNA reads TGTGCCAGCAGCGTGTTAGGGGGCTGGAATTCACCCCTCCACTTT.

The chain carries TRBV5-1 and TRBJ2-7; 7 bases line up with TRBD1. Looked up from germline, CDR1 is SGHRS and CDR2 is YFSETQ. The CDR3 covers 13 residues. V was clipped by 3 bases and J by 4 bases; unmatched bases: 4. The CDR3 sequence is CASSSGTEYEQYF. For the CDR3, the DNA is TGCGCCAGCAGCTCCGGGACAGAATACGAGCAGTACTTC.

The rearrangement joins TRBV19 to TRBJ1-5, with D unresolved. Trimming took off 6 bases at V and 0 bases at J, with 6 bases between the two ends. This CDR3 spans 13 amino acids. Germline V gene sequence: CDR1 LNHDA, CDR2 SQIVND (reference sequence). The CDR3 region has the DNA TGTGCCAGTAGGGAGGGTAGCAATCAGCCCCAGCATTTT. This translates into CASREGSNQPQHF.

This chain connects TRBV11-2 to TRBJ1-4; TRBD1 matches at 9 bases. The CDR3 has 15 amino acids. V dropped 1 base and J dropped 7; count of bases not matched to a gene: 4. The germline CDR1 and CDR2 sequences are SGHAT and FQNNGV. The CDR3 nucleotides read TGTGCCAGCAGCTTAGGGGACAGGGATAGTGAAAAACTGTTTTTT. Its translation: CASSLGDRDSEKLFF.